A single sample gave rise to the 13 T cell receptor beta chains below, sequenced in a study of blood T cell repertoires in COVID-19. Data came from immunoSEQ multiplex PCR; TCRdb stores just in-frame clones and leaves some out. This sample has around 9,500 clones, with about 81% found just once. Sequencing was done on a sample of peripheral blood. The origin of the receptors is a man in his fifties or sixties with active COVID-19.

This clone was counted a single time. V gene TRBV7-3 combines with J gene TRBJ2-1, with a weak D call TRBD2 (6 bases). CDR1 SGHTA and CDR2 FQGTGA come from the germline V gene. The CDR3 length is 15 residues. With 3 bases removed from V and 9 bases from J, the gap between germline ends came to 18 bases. The CDR3 DNA is TGTGCCAGCAGCTTGGTGACGGGAGCGGTGGGTGAGCAGTTCTTC. It specifies CASSLVTGAVGEQFF.

This clone came up once. The chain has TRBV18 and TRBJ1-2, with a possible D match to TRBD1 (6 bases). Germline CDR1 KGHSH, CDR2 LQKENI. Trimming cost V 5 bases and J 6 bases, with 19 bases left between them. The CDR3 is 15 amino acids. The CDR3 region has the DNA TGTGCCAGCTCATCATTACAGGGCGGTGGAGATGGCTACACCTTC. Amino acid sequence: CASSSLQGGGDGYTF.

V is TRBV2 and J is TRBJ1-4, with 7 bases identical to TRBD1. Losses at the gene ends were 3 bases for V and 0 bases for J; bases not matched to a gene: 1. The CDR3 loop spans 15 amino acids. CDR1 is SNHLY and CDR2 is FYNNEI in the germline V gene. The CDR3 here is CASSEDRPTNEKLFF. In DNA form, the CDR3 reads TGTGCCAGCAGTGAGGACAGGCCAACTAATGAAAAACTGTTTTTT.

J is TRBJ2-4 and V is TRBV12-5, with D tentatively TRBD1 (5 bases). The CDR3 extends over 15 amino acids. The germline V and J ends were trimmed by 0 bases and 3 bases, with 9 bases remaining between them. Germline CDR1 and CDR2: LGHNT and FRNRAP. The CDR3 loop reads CASGLVGQGKNIQYF. CDR3 nucleotides: TGTGCTAGTGGTTTGGTAGGGCAGGGCAAAAACATTCAGTACTTC. Full variable domain (remainder filled in from reference TRBV12-5 and TRBJ2-4): DARVTQTPRHKVTEMGQEVTMRCQPILGHNTVFWYRQTMMQGLELLAYFRNRAPLDDSGMPKDRFSAEMPDATLATLKIQPSEPRDSAVYFCASGLVGQGKNIQYFGAGTRLSVL.

Regarding this clone: An end of the junction differs from the germline gene, which may be a read error. The CDR3 nucleotides read TGTGCCAGCAGACCCGCGGGACTCCAAGGGACCCAGTACTTC. This gives the protein CASRPAGLQGTQYF. V and J are TRBV28 and TRBJ2-5; possible D gene TRBD2, 6 bases. Germline CDR1 reads MDHEN; CDR2 reads SYDVKM. The length of the CDR3 is 14 residues.

The chain recombines TRBV3-1 (or the pseudogene TRBV3-2) with TRBJ2-5, with a weak D call TRBD2 (7 bases). Germline CDR1 LGHDT, CDR2 YNNKEL (reference sequence). V shed 2 bases and J shed 1 base, with 14 bases lying between them. CDR3 length equals 16 residues. CDR3 DNA: TGTGCCAGCAGCCAAAACTTGGCGGGGGCCCAAGAGACCCAGTACTTC. Its protein is CASSQNLAGAQETQYF.

By sample share, this clone is medium-sized. This rearrangement joins TRBV21-1 to TRBJ2-7; TRBD1, the table's D call, lacks a check against the DNA. TRBV21-1 is recorded as a pseudogene. The CDR3 sequence is 14 residues long. The CDR3 DNA is TGTGCCAGCAGCAACTGGGACAGGGATAACGAGCAGTACTTC. It codes for CASSNWDRDNEQYF.

V usage is TRBV12-5 and J usage is TRBJ2-4; tentative D call: TRBD2 (5 bases). V was cut by 7 bases and J by 8 bases, with 15 bases left in between. The germline V gene encodes CDR1 LGHNT and CDR2 FRNRAP. The CDR3 totals 13 residues. CDR3 in amino acids: CASVQRLGDIQYF. The CDR3 coding sequence is TGTGCTAGTGTCCAACGTCTGGGAGACATTCAGTACTTC. The variable domain in full, completed from reference TRBV12-5 and TRBJ2-4, reads DARVTQTPRHKVTEMGQEVTMRCQPILGHNTVFWYRQTMMQGLELLAYFRNRAPLDDSGMPKDRFSAEMPDATLATLKIQPSEPRDSAVYFCASVQRLGDIQYFGAGTRLSVL.

The chain uses TRBV7-2 and TRBJ2-4; 8 nucleotides line up with TRBD1. CDR3 length: 13 amino acids. With 5 bases clipped from V and 9 bases from J, the junction kept 6 bases outside the gene matches. Germline V CDR1 and CDR2: SGHTA, FQGNSA. The CDR3 is CASSTRQGSIQYF. In nucleotides, the CDR3 is TGTGCCAGCAGCACCCGACAGGGGTCCATTCAGTACTTC.

The V gene is TRBV19, the J gene TRBJ2-1; possibly TRBD2 for D (6 bases). The CDR3 runs to 13 residues. V was shortened by 7 bases and J by 13 bases, with 20 bases between the two germline ends. The V gene's germline CDR1 is LNHDA and CDR2 SQIVND (reference sequence). Here the CDR3 reads CASTPGTAGKQFF. The CDR3 bases are TGTGCCAGTACCCCTGGGACGGCGGGAAAACAGTTCTTC. The full variable domain, in which reference TRBV19 and TRBJ2-1 provide the parts outside the CDR3, is DGGITQSPKYLFRKEGQNVTLSCEQNLNHDAMYWYRQDPGQGLRLIYYSQIVNDFQKGDIAEGYSVSREKKESFPLTVTSAQKNPTAFYLCASTPGTAGKQFFGPGTRLTVL.

The gene calls are TRBV6-5 and TRBJ1-2; no reliable D call. The CDR3 has 13 amino acids. V was trimmed by 2 bases and J by 7 bases, leaving 11 bases between them. Germline V gene data show CDR1 as MNHEY and CDR2 as SVGAGI. DNA for the CDR3: TGTGCCAGCAGTTACGAACGGACTTCTGGCTACACCTTC. Translated, it gives CASSYERTSGYTF.

This chain joins TRBV20-1 and TRBJ2-1; D not resolved. The V end lost 3 bases, the J end lost 0 bases, and 18 bases lay between the germline ends. This CDR3 is 17 amino acids long. Per the germline V gene, CDR1 is DFQATT and CDR2 is SNEGSKA (reference sequence). CDR3 nucleotides: TGCAGTGCTAGTCGTGACGGCCGGGTTTTCTCCTACAATGAGCAGTTCTTC. Encoded protein: CSASRDGRVFSYNEQFF.

V gene TRBV6-1 combines with J gene TRBJ1-1; D gene uncertain. Germline-derived CDR1 and CDR2 are MNHNS and SASEGT. V was pared by 1 base and J by 1 base, with 19 bases between. CDR3 length equals 18 residues. The CDR3 loop reads CASSEVLGDLTWNTEAFF. The DNA for the CDR3 is TGTGCCAGCAGTGAAGTATTGGGAGATCTGACATGGAACACTGAAGCTTTCTTT.